This paragraph covers one T cell receptor beta chain sequence. What it recognizes is unknown. Clones were read by immunoSEQ multiplex PCR, and TCRdb kept only the in-frame ones, dropping some. The table records under 20,000 clones, approximately 90% of them present only once. V gave up 4 bases and J gave up 0 bases, with 13 bases separating them. The CDR3 consists of 15 residues. Germline V gene lookup returns CDR1 SGHNT and CDR2 YYREEE (reference sequence). The data are from a study of PD-L1 blockade in urothelial cancer. Study-level information: Between 0 and 3 prior chemotherapy regimens had been given to patients. The study recovered a median of roughly 140,000 T cells per blood sample. General study results and limits: Blood clones associated with the tumor expanded more at 3 weeks in durable-benefit patients. Clonality of blood TCR below the median before treatment predicted better survival.

The chain employs TRBV5-4 and TRBJ1-2, with TRBD1 as a possible D gene (6 bases). This specimen was PBMCs, taken around atezolizumab (anti-PD-L1) treatment. The receptor's source is a man aged 45-65 years with urothelial cancer. The CDR3 loop reads CASSAQTGANYGYTF. The DNA for the CDR3 is TGTGCCAGCAGCGCCCAGACAGGAGCTAACTATGGCTACACCTTC.